The rows below give T cell receptor beta chains drawn from one sample of a study of cytomegalovirus exposure and HLA in healthy donors. Using immunoSEQ multiplex PCR, the repertoire was profiled, and TCRdb retains in-frame clones only, with some absent. This sample has about 98,000 clones, with around 72% found just once. Sequenced sample: PBMCs. All receptors derive from a male donor in good health and CMV-seronegative. CDR3s include the opening cysteine and the closing phenylalanine or tryptophan. Fields, in order: clone size, D gene, J gene, V gene, CDR3 protein, CDR3 DNA. D genes are given only for firm matches. A clone size is listed for some rows: how often the clone was seen (once, few, many), or a class if it is expanded.

clone size: .; D gene: TRBD1; J gene: TRBJ2-1; V gene: TRBV19; CDR3 protein: CASSDKTGGEFNEQFF; CDR3 DNA: TGTGCCAGTAGTGACAAAACAGGGGGCGAATTCAATGAGCAGTTCTTC
clone size: few; D gene: .; J gene: TRBJ1-2; V gene: TRBV28; CDR3 protein: CASSPGGVYGYTF; CDR3 DNA: TGTGCCAGCAGTCCCGGGGGGGTCTATGGCTACACCTTC
clone size: few; D gene: TRBD1; J gene: TRBJ2-1; V gene: TRBV19; CDR3 protein: CASSWAGQGYNEQFF; CDR3 DNA: TGTGCCAGTAGTTGGGCGGGACAGGGCTACAATGAGCAGTTCTTC
clone size: few; D gene: .; J gene: TRBJ2-7; V gene: TRBV6-1; CDR3 protein: CASSPVFHSSYEQYF; CDR3 DNA: TGTGCCAGCAGCCCCGTTTTCCACAGCTCCTACGAGCAGTACTTC
clone size: .; D gene: TRBD2; J gene: TRBJ2-1; V gene: TRBV29-1; CDR3 protein: CSVIRGGRSSYNEQFF; CDR3 DNA: TGCAGCGTTATACGGGGCGGGAGGAGCTCCTACAATGAGCAGTTCTTC
clone size: .; D gene: .; J gene: TRBJ2-7; V gene: TRBV28; CDR3 protein: CASSPIAPSYEQYF; CDR3 DNA: TGTGCCAGCAGCCCTATAGCGCCGTCCTACGAGCAGTACTTC
clone size: few; D gene: .; J gene: TRBJ2-7; V gene: TRBV2; CDR3 protein: CASSESETGAYEQYF; CDR3 DNA: TGTGCCAGCAGTGAATCCGAGACAGGCGCGTACGAGCAGTACTTC
clone size: .; D gene: .; J gene: TRBJ2-1; V gene: TRBV5-1; CDR3 protein: CASSSVDPQGYNEQFF; CDR3 DNA: TGCGCCAGCAGCTCAGTGGACCCCCAGGGGTACAATGAGCAGTTCTTC
clone size: .; D gene: .; J gene: TRBJ1-2; V gene: TRBV10-3; CDR3 protein: CAITPTEGGYTF; CDR3 DNA: TGTGCCATCACCCCCACAGAGGGAGGCTACACCTTC
clone size: .; D gene: .; J gene: TRBJ2-6; V gene: TRBV30; CDR3 protein: CAWSVTGAGANVLTF; CDR3 DNA: TGTGCCTGGAGTGTAACGGGGGCTGGGGCCAACGTCCTGACTTTC
clone size: .; D gene: TRBD2; J gene: TRBJ2-7; V gene: TRBV6-6; CDR3 protein: CASSSGTSGSYEQYF; CDR3 DNA: TGTGCCAGCAGCTCCGGGACTAGCGGATCCTACGAGCAGTACTTC
clone size: .; D gene: .; J gene: TRBJ1-5; V gene: TRBV21-1; CDR3 protein: CVSSNSLGDSHQPQHF; CDR3 DNA: TGTGTCAGCAGCAATAGTTTGGGGGACAGTCATCAGCCCCAGCATTTT
clone size: .; D gene: TRBD1; J gene: TRBJ2-7; V gene: TRBV11-2; CDR3 protein: CASSSTGGYEQYF; CDR3 DNA: TGTGCCAGCAGCTCGACAGGGGGCTACGAGCAGTACTTC
clone size: .; D gene: TRBD1; J gene: TRBJ2-5; V gene: TRBV5-5; CDR3 protein: CASSEAPGQGWEETQYF; CDR3 DNA: TGTGCCAGCAGCGAGGCTCCGGGACAGGGTTGGGAAGAGACCCAGTACTTC
clone size: .; D gene: TRBD2; J gene: TRBJ2-5; V gene: TRBV30; CDR3 protein: CAWSPGLGDQETQYF; CDR3 DNA: TGTGCCTGGTCACCGGGACTAGGGGACCAAGAGACCCAGTACTTC
clone size: .; D gene: .; J gene: TRBJ1-1; V gene: TRBV5-1; CDR3 protein: CASSLDGGYTEAFF; CDR3 DNA: TGCGCCAGCAGCTTGGACGGAGGGTACACTGAAGCTTTCTTT
clone size: .; D gene: TRBD1; J gene: TRBJ2-3; V gene: TRBV9; CDR3 protein: CASSERQGHTDTQYF; CDR3 DNA: TGTGCCAGCAGCGAAAGACAGGGACACACAGATACGCAGTATTTT
clone size: .; D gene: .; J gene: TRBJ2-1; V gene: TRBV10-1; CDR3 protein: CASSDLEGLDEQFF; CDR3 DNA: TGCGCCAGCAGTGACCTGGAGGGCCTCGATGAGCAGTTCTTC
clone size: once; D gene: .; J gene: TRBJ1-3; V gene: TRBV6-5; CDR3 protein: CASSYVAHNSGNTIYF; CDR3 DNA: TGTGCCAGCAGTTACGTGGCCCACAACTCTGGAAACACCATATATTTT
clone size: .; D gene: .; J gene: TRBJ2-2; V gene: TRBV5-6; CDR3 protein: CASSYVVAGELFF; CDR3 DNA: TGTGCCAGCAGTTATGTCGTTGCCGGGGAGCTGTTTTTT
clone size: .; D gene: .; J gene: TRBJ2-1; V gene: TRBV5-4; CDR3 protein: CASSTNRDSYNEQFF; CDR3 DNA: TGTGCCAGCAGCACTAATAGAGACAGTTACAATGAGCAGTTCTTC
clone size: .; D gene: TRBD2; J gene: TRBJ2-5; V gene: TRBV7-2; CDR3 protein: CASSLGLAAQETQYF; CDR3 DNA: TGTGCCAGCAGCTTAGGGCTAGCGGCCCAAGAGACCCAGTACTTC
clone size: .; D gene: TRBD1; J gene: TRBJ2-5; V gene: TRBV6-1; CDR3 protein: CASSEWGQIATLYF; CDR3 DNA: TGTGCCAGCAGTGAATGGGGACAGATCGCGACCCTGTACTTC
clone size: .; D gene: TRBD2; J gene: TRBJ2-5; V gene: TRBV7-8; CDR3 protein: CASSLRVVAGSQETQYF; CDR3 DNA: TGTGCCAGCAGCTTGCGCGTAGTAGCGGGATCCCAAGAGACCCAGTACTTC
clone size: .; D gene: .; J gene: TRBJ2-7; V gene: TRBV4-1; CDR3 protein: CAGSAGTQGGIIYEQYF; CDR3 DNA: TGCGCCGGCAGCGCAGGAACGCAAGGAGGGATAATCTACGAGCAGTACTTC
clone size: .; D gene: TRBD1; J gene: TRBJ1-1; V gene: TRBV2; CDR3 protein: CASRTPGQLNTEAFF; CDR3 DNA: TGTGCCAGCAGGACCCCGGGACAGTTGAACACTGAAGCTTTCTTT
clone size: .; D gene: .; J gene: TRBJ2-3; V gene: TRBV5-4; CDR3 protein: CASSLRQDTQYF; CDR3 DNA: TGTGCCAGCAGCCTACGTCAAGATACGCAGTATTTT
clone size: .; D gene: .; J gene: TRBJ2-6; V gene: TRBV27; CDR3 protein: CASTRSGANVLTF; CDR3 DNA: TGTGCCAGCACCAGGTCTGGGGCCAACGTCCTGACTTTC
clone size: .; D gene: TRBD2; J gene: TRBJ2-7; V gene: TRBV9; CDR3 protein: CASSVTSGSHYEQYF; CDR3 DNA: TGTGCCAGCAGCGTAACTAGCGGGAGCCACTACGAGCAGTACTTC
clone size: .; D gene: .; J gene: TRBJ2-7; V gene: TRBV28; CDR3 protein: CASSWSLRAYEQYF; CDR3 DNA: TGTGCCAGCAGTTGGTCCCTAAGAGCCTACGAGCAGTACTTC
clone size: few; D gene: .; J gene: TRBJ1-1; V gene: TRBV7-9; CDR3 protein: CASSLPLARNTEAFF; CDR3 DNA: TGTGCCAGCAGCTTACCCTTGGCCAGGAACACTGAAGCTTTCTTT
clone size: .; D gene: .; J gene: TRBJ1-1; V gene: TRBV27; CDR3 protein: CASSLGTNTEAFF; CDR3 DNA: TGTGCCAGCAGTTTAGGTACTAACACTGAAGCTTTCTTT
clone size: .; D gene: .; J gene: TRBJ1-4; V gene: TRBV6-1; CDR3 protein: CASSQTGLNEKLFF; CDR3 DNA: TGTGCCAGCAGTCAGACAGGACTTAATGAAAAACTGTTTTTT
clone size: .; D gene: TRBD1; J gene: TRBJ1-1; V gene: TRBV5-4; CDR3 protein: CASTGQGRSTEAFF; CDR3 DNA: TGTGCCAGCACCGGACAGGGAAGGTCCACTGAAGCTTTCTTT
clone size: .; D gene: .; J gene: TRBJ1-1; V gene: TRBV5-1; CDR3 protein: CASNPGFLANTEAFF; CDR3 DNA: TGCGCCAGCAATCCGGGATTCCTAGCGAACACTGAAGCTTTCTTT
clone size: .; D gene: .; J gene: TRBJ2-7; V gene: TRBV5-4; CDR3 protein: CASSFRGPQNF; CDR3 DNA: TGTGCCAGCAGCTTTCGAGGCCCCCAAAACTTC
clone size: .; D gene: .; J gene: TRBJ2-3; V gene: TRBV10-3; CDR3 protein: CASQGATDTQYF; CDR3 DNA: TGTGCCTCCCAAGGGGCAACAGATACGCAGTATTTT
clone size: few; D gene: TRBD1; J gene: TRBJ2-7; V gene: TRBV6-1; CDR3 protein: CASSAIQGANYEQYF; CDR3 DNA: TGTGCCAGCAGTGCTATACAGGGGGCCAACTACGAGCAGTACTTC
clone size: .; D gene: .; J gene: TRBJ2-7; V gene: TRBV7-9; CDR3 protein: CASSLGGGADYEQYF; CDR3 DNA: TGTGCCAGCAGCCTTGGGGGGGGCGCGGATTACGAGCAGTACTTC
clone size: .; D gene: .; J gene: TRBJ1-2; V gene: TRBV7-2; CDR3 protein: CASSLVTGESYGYTF; CDR3 DNA: TGTGCCAGCAGCTTAGTTACAGGCGAGAGCTATGGCTACACCTTC
clone size: .; D gene: .; J gene: TRBJ1-2; V gene: TRBV6-5; CDR3 protein: CASSYLANYGYTF; CDR3 DNA: TGTGCCAGCAGTTACTTAGCTAACTATGGCTACACCTTC
clone size: .; D gene: .; J gene: TRBJ1-2; V gene: TRBV28; CDR3 protein: CASTSPRGSGNYGYTF; CDR3 DNA: TGTGCCAGCACCTCTCCTAGGGGGTCGGGTAACTATGGCTACACCTTC
clone size: .; D gene: .; J gene: TRBJ2-7; V gene: TRBV5-4; CDR3 protein: CASRQGRFDEQYF; CDR3 DNA: TGTGCCAGCAGACAGGGTCGCTTCGACGAGCAGTACTTC
clone size: .; D gene: .; J gene: TRBJ1-2; V gene: TRBV29-1; CDR3 protein: CSGRQGGSNYGYTF; CDR3 DNA: TGCAGCGGACGCCAGGGAGGATCTAACTATGGCTACACCTTC
clone size: .; D gene: .; J gene: TRBJ2-7; V gene: TRBV2; CDR3 protein: CASSEIAGAYEQYF; CDR3 DNA: TGTGCCAGCAGTGAAATTGCTGGAGCCTACGAGCAGTACTTC
clone size: .; D gene: TRBD2; J gene: TRBJ2-7; V gene: TRBV7-9; CDR3 protein: CASSRGGLTYEQYF; CDR3 DNA: TGTGCCAGCAGCCGCGGGGGTCTAACCTACGAGCAGTACTTC
clone size: .; D gene: .; J gene: TRBJ1-2; V gene: TRBV27; CDR3 protein: CASSLIGGGGYTF; CDR3 DNA: TGTGCCAGCAGTTTAATTGGTGGCGGAGGCTACACCTTC
clone size: few; D gene: .; J gene: TRBJ2-7; V gene: TRBV4-1; CDR3 protein: CASSQLSGEEQYF; CDR3 DNA: TGCGCCAGCAGCCAGCTGTCAGGGGAAGAGCAGTACTTC
clone size: .; D gene: TRBD2; J gene: TRBJ2-1; V gene: TRBV5-8; CDR3 protein: CASSSPTSGYNEQFF; CDR3 DNA: TGTGCCAGCAGCTCCCCGACTAGCGGATACAATGAGCAGTTCTTC
clone size: .; D gene: TRBD1; J gene: TRBJ1-4; V gene: TRBV7-3; CDR3 protein: CASSQDRGTKLFF; CDR3 DNA: TGTGCCAGCAGCCAGGACAGGGGGACAAAACTGTTTTTT
clone size: few; D gene: TRBD2; J gene: TRBJ2-2; V gene: TRBV19; CDR3 protein: CASIGLAGVGTGELFF; CDR3 DNA: TGTGCCAGTATCGGACTAGCGGGAGTTGGTACCGGGGAGCTGTTTTTT
clone size: .; D gene: TRBD2; J gene: TRBJ2-5; V gene: TRBV27; CDR3 protein: CASSLGTSGSRETQYF; CDR3 DNA: TGTGCCAGCAGCCTTGGGACTAGCGGGAGCAGGGAGACCCAGTACTTC
clone size: .; D gene: TRBD1; J gene: TRBJ2-4; V gene: TRBV6-1; CDR3 protein: CASSEARGRGAKNIQYF; CDR3 DNA: TGTGCCAGCAGTGAAGCGAGAGGCAGGGGGGCCAAAAACATTCAGTACTTC
clone size: .; D gene: TRBD2; J gene: TRBJ2-3; V gene: TRBV29-1; CDR3 protein: CSAPLAGGPLGDTQYF; CDR3 DNA: TGCAGCGCCCCGTTAGCGGGAGGGCCTCTAGGAGATACGCAGTATTTT